This T cell receptor beta chain was recovered during a study of Ad26.COV2.S vaccination and SARS-CoV-2 variants. About the research overall: Intramuscularly, Ad26.COV2.S was given either once or twice, 56 days apart.

The trim removed 7 bases at V and 1 base at J, leaving 6 bases unmatched. Germline V lookup: CDR1 MNHEY, CDR2 SVGAGI. The CDR3 is 15 residues long. The table came from immunoSEQ multiplex PCR; TCRdb's copy has only in-frame clones and leaves some out. Of over 250,000 clones listed, approximately 89% are singletons. Broader study findings: Estimates derived from TCR breadth and depth analyses may have underestimated total T cell responses.

Treatment in this sample: roughly 19 received Ad26.COV2.S at low or high dose, single or two shots; about 5 received placebo; per-sample allocation not given. On day 63 after the first injection, vaccine and placebo recipients gave samples. Boston supplied an adult donor aged 18-55 years. Comment on this clone: Its antigen remains unidentified.

The chain links TRBV6-5 to TRBJ2-1; 8 nucleotides line up with TRBD2. The receptor's source is a person aged 18-65 years who received the Ad26.COV2.S COVID-19 vaccine or a placebo. Material: peripheral blood, obtained in a trial of Ad26.COV2.S vaccine versus placebo. CDR3 sequence (DNA): TGTGCCAGCACCAGGGAGCGGGGGTCCTACAATGAGCAGTTCTTC. Translation: CASTRERGSYNEQFF.